A selection of T cell receptor beta chains follows, all from one sample in a study of blood T cell repertoires in COVID-19. Profiling relied on immunoSEQ multiplex PCR, and the TCRdb table lists in-frame clones only, not all of them. The sample carries about 97,000 clones, roughly four fifths recorded once. Sequenced input: peripheral blood. The receptors here all came from an older man with acute or convalescent COVID-19. Each CDR3 is given with its conserved first and last residue. A D gene is named only where the DNA matches it firmly. Rows may omit the clone size; those that give it use once, few, many or a size class.

clone size: once
D gene: -
J gene: TRBJ1-5
V gene: TRBV6-2/TRBV6-3
CDR3 DNA: TGTGCCAGCAGTTACTCCGACAGGCCCCAGCATTTT
CDR3 protein: CASSYSDRPQHF

clone size: -
D gene: -
J gene: TRBJ1-5
V gene: TRBV19
CDR3 DNA: TGTGCCAGTAGTTCAGCAGGTCATAGCAATCAGCCCCAGCATTTT
CDR3 protein: CASSSAGHSNQPQHF

clone size: -
D gene: TRBD1
J gene: TRBJ2-7
V gene: TRBV7-9
CDR3 DNA: TGTGCCAGCACCGTCTGGAAGGGGGCGAACGAGCAGTACTTC
CDR3 protein: CASTVWKGANEQYF

clone size: -
D gene: -
J gene: TRBJ1-1
V gene: TRBV2
CDR3 DNA: TGTGCCAGCAAACAGGGCTACACTGAAGCTTTCTTT
CDR3 protein: CASKQGYTEAFF

clone size: -
D gene: TRBD1
J gene: TRBJ2-7
V gene: TRBV5-1
CDR3 DNA: TGCGCCAGCAGCCCTACCGGGACAGGGGGCAGGGAGCAGTACTTC
CDR3 protein: CASSPTGTGGREQYF

clone size: -
D gene: -
J gene: TRBJ2-1
V gene: TRBV28
CDR3 DNA: TGTGCCAGCAGGTACTCCGGGTCACGCTCCTACAATGAGCAGTTCTTC
CDR3 protein: CASRYSGSRSYNEQFF

clone size: -
D gene: TRBD1
J gene: TRBJ1-6
V gene: TRBV10-1
CDR3 DNA: TGCGCCAGGCAAACAGGGGGAATTAAGGCAGATTCACCCCTCCACTTT
CDR3 protein: CARQTGGIKADSPLHF

clone size: -
D gene: -
J gene: TRBJ2-3
V gene: TRBV6-5
CDR3 DNA: TGTGCCAGCAGCCCAAATGGGCGCGATACGCAGTATTTT
CDR3 protein: CASSPNGRDTQYF

clone size: -
D gene: TRBD1
J gene: TRBJ1-2
V gene: TRBV20-1
CDR3 DNA: TGCAGTGCTAGTCGACAGGGAAGATATGGCTACACCTTC
CDR3 protein: CSASRQGRYGYTF

clone size: -
D gene: TRBD2
J gene: TRBJ2-5
V gene: TRBV7-8
CDR3 DNA: TGTGCCAGCAGCCTCGGGATCGGCGGGGGGACCCAGTACTTC
CDR3 protein: CASSLGIGGGTQYF

clone size: -
D gene: TRBD1
J gene: TRBJ2-6
V gene: TRBV19
CDR3 DNA: TGTGCCAGTAGTATAAGTAGGGCCGGGACAGGGGCATGGGGGGCCAACGTCCTGACTTTC
CDR3 protein: CASSISRAGTGAWGANVLTF

clone size: -
D gene: -
J gene: TRBJ2-1
V gene: TRBV7-2
CDR3 DNA: TGTGCCAGCAGCTTAGCGATTAGCTCCTACAATGAGCAGTTCTTC
CDR3 protein: CASSLAISSYNEQFF

clone size: -
D gene: TRBD1
J gene: TRBJ1-2
V gene: TRBV20-1
CDR3 DNA: TGCGGAGGACAGGGAAACTATGGCTACACCTTC
CDR3 protein: CGGQGNYGYTF

clone size: -
D gene: TRBD1
J gene: TRBJ2-1
V gene: TRBV7-9
CDR3 DNA: TGTGCCGGAGTACCGGGACAGGGGGTGAATGAGCAGTTCTTC
CDR3 protein: CAGVPGQGVNEQFF

clone size: few
D gene: TRBD2
J gene: TRBJ2-7
V gene: TRBV19
CDR3 DNA: TGTGCCACCAAATATCGGCGGACTAGCGGGAATTCCGGAGAAGAGCAGTACTTC
CDR3 protein: CATKYRRTSGNSGEEQYF

clone size: -
D gene: -
J gene: TRBJ1-1
V gene: TRBV5-5
CDR3 DNA: TGTGCCAGCAGACCCTGGGCGAACACTGAAGCTTTCTTT
CDR3 protein: CASRPWANTEAFF

clone size: -
D gene: TRBD1
J gene: TRBJ2-3
V gene: TRBV9
CDR3 DNA: TGTGCCAGCAGCACAAACAGGGGGCGCATCACAGATACGCAGTATTTT
CDR3 protein: CASSTNRGRITDTQYF

clone size: -
D gene: -
J gene: TRBJ2-7
V gene: TRBV27
CDR3 DNA: TGTGCCAGCCGCCCACAGCGGGTAGACGAGCAGTACTTC
CDR3 protein: CASRPQRVDEQYF

clone size: -
D gene: TRBD1
J gene: TRBJ2-7
V gene: TRBV5-1
CDR3 DNA: TGCGCCAGCAGCTTGGGGACAGGGGCCCAGGACGAGCAGTACTTC
CDR3 protein: CASSLGTGAQDEQYF

clone size: -
D gene: TRBD2
J gene: TRBJ2-1
V gene: TRBV5-1
CDR3 DNA: TGCGCCAGCAGCTTACTTCGGGGGGGCTTCGATGAGCAGTTCTTC
CDR3 protein: CASSLLRGGFDEQFF

clone size: -
D gene: -
J gene: TRBJ2-3
V gene: TRBV6-5
CDR3 DNA: TGTGCCAGCAGTTACGGTAGCATGAGCACAGATACGCAGTATTTT
CDR3 protein: CASSYGSMSTDTQYF

clone size: -
D gene: TRBD1
J gene: TRBJ1-2
V gene: TRBV30
CDR3 DNA: TGTGCCTGGAGGCTACGGACAGGGGCCCCCTATGGCTACACCTTC
CDR3 protein: CAWRLRTGAPYGYTF

clone size: -
D gene: -
J gene: TRBJ1-5
V gene: TRBV2
CDR3 DNA: TGTGCCAGCAGTGAAGGGGCAGCACCTGGGGGGCAGCCCCAGCATTTT
CDR3 protein: CASSEGAAPGGQPQHF

clone size: -
D gene: TRBD1
J gene: TRBJ1-1
V gene: TRBV18
CDR3 DNA: TGTGCCAGCTCATCCCGACAGGGGGGTGCTTTCTTT
CDR3 protein: CASSSRQGGAFF

clone size: -
D gene: -
J gene: TRBJ1-1
V gene: TRBV7-9
CDR3 DNA: TGTGCCAGCAGCTCAGTGGTACAGTACACTGAAGCTTTCTTT
CDR3 protein: CASSSVVQYTEAFF

clone size: once
D gene: -
J gene: TRBJ1-2
V gene: TRBV5-1
CDR3 DNA: TGCGCCAGCAGCTCCACCCCGGACGGACTGAACTATGGCTACACCTTC
CDR3 protein: CASSSTPDGLNYGYTF

clone size: -
D gene: -
J gene: TRBJ1-1
V gene: TRBV3-1/TRBV3-2
CDR3 DNA: TGTGCCAGCAGCCATCGGCTAGTGAACACTGAAGCTTTCTTT
CDR3 protein: CASSHRLVNTEAFF

clone size: few
D gene: TRBD1
J gene: TRBJ1-4
V gene: TRBV24-1
CDR3 DNA: TGTGCCACCAGTGGAAGAGAACCACAGGGGCTAACAACTAATGAAAAACTGTTTTTT
CDR3 protein: CATSGREPQGLTTNEKLFF

clone size: -
D gene: -
J gene: TRBJ2-5
V gene: TRBV5-4
CDR3 DNA: TGTGCCAGCAGCTTAAGGGGGTCGTGGGAGACCCAGTACTTC
CDR3 protein: CASSLRGSWETQYF

clone size: once
D gene: TRBD1
J gene: TRBJ1-6
V gene: TRBV30
CDR3 DNA: TGTGCCTGTCATAGGGCAGGGGGCAATTCACCCCTCCACTTT
CDR3 protein: CACHRAGGNSPLHF

clone size: -
D gene: -
J gene: TRBJ1-4
V gene: TRBV7-2
CDR3 DNA: TGTGCCAGCAGTCTCGACAGAATTAATGAAAAACTGTTTTTT
CDR3 protein: CASSLDRINEKLFF

clone size: once
D gene: TRBD1
J gene: TRBJ1-1
V gene: TRBV3-1/TRBV3-2
CDR3 DNA: TGTGCCAGCAGCCCTACTAGCACTAAACAGGGGGCACTTCAAAACACTGAAGCTTTCTTT
CDR3 protein: CASSPTSTKQGALQNTEAFF

clone size: once
D gene: -
J gene: TRBJ2-5
V gene: TRBV9
CDR3 DNA: TGTGCCAGCAGCGGACTACAGGGAAGGGAGACCCAGTACTTC
CDR3 protein: CASSGLQGRETQYF

clone size: -
D gene: -
J gene: TRBJ1-5
V gene: TRBV12-5
CDR3 DNA: TGTGCTAGTGGCCTGGGTTTGGAGCAGCCCCAGCATTTT
CDR3 protein: CASGLGLEQPQHF

clone size: -
D gene: TRBD1
J gene: TRBJ2-2
V gene: TRBV29-1
CDR3 DNA: TGCAGCGTCGATCAATCGGGACAGGGGACCACCGGGGAGCTGTTTTTT
CDR3 protein: CSVDQSGQGTTGELFF

clone size: -
D gene: -
J gene: TRBJ1-5
V gene: TRBV2
CDR3 DNA: TGTGCCAGCAGACCCGACAGTAACAATCAGCCCCAGCATTTT
CDR3 protein: CASRPDSNNQPQHF

clone size: -
D gene: -
J gene: TRBJ1-5
V gene: TRBV28
CDR3 DNA: TGTGCCAGCAGTACCCTAAGACAGATCAATCAGCCCCAGCATTTT
CDR3 protein: CASSTLRQINQPQHF

clone size: -
D gene: -
J gene: TRBJ1-1
V gene: TRBV6-2/TRBV6-3
CDR3 DNA: TGTGCCAGCAGTTACTCGGGGGGGCCTGAAGCTTTCTTT
CDR3 protein: CASSYSGGPEAFF

clone size: -
D gene: TRBD2
J gene: TRBJ2-1
V gene: TRBV19
CDR3 DNA: TGTGCCAGTAGTCAGACTAGCGGGAGCTACAATGAGCAGTTCTTC
CDR3 protein: CASSQTSGSYNEQFF

clone size: -
D gene: TRBD1
J gene: TRBJ1-2
V gene: TRBV6-2/TRBV6-3
CDR3 DNA: TGTGCCAGCAGCCTAGGGGGCGACTATGGCTACACCTTC
CDR3 protein: CASSLGGDYGYTF

clone size: -
D gene: -
J gene: TRBJ2-5
V gene: TRBV3-1/TRBV3-2
CDR3 DNA: TGTGCCAGCAGCCAAGATCAAAGGGGCCCGAAAGAGACCCAGTACTTC
CDR3 protein: CASSQDQRGPKETQYF

clone size: -
D gene: -
J gene: TRBJ1-2
V gene: TRBV9
CDR3 DNA: TGTGCCAGCAGCCCTCGGGCAGGGAACTATGGCTACACCTTC
CDR3 protein: CASSPRAGNYGYTF

clone size: -
D gene: -
J gene: TRBJ1-1
V gene: TRBV4-3
CDR3 DNA: TGCGCCAGCAGCCAAGTCGGAGGACAGATGAACACTGAAGCTTTCTTT
CDR3 protein: CASSQVGGQMNTEAFF

clone size: -
D gene: -
J gene: TRBJ1-5
V gene: TRBV7-9
CDR3 DNA: TGTGCCAGCAGCCGGACAGACGGGCAGCCCCAGCATTTT
CDR3 protein: CASSRTDGQPQHF

clone size: -
D gene: -
J gene: TRBJ1-5
V gene: TRBV6-2/TRBV6-3
CDR3 DNA: TGTGCCAGCAGTAAACAGGTGGTCCTTCCTCAGCCCCAGCATTTT
CDR3 protein: CASSKQVVLPQPQHF

clone size: -
D gene: -
J gene: TRBJ2-3
V gene: TRBV9
CDR3 DNA: TGTGCCAGCAGCAAGGACAGGAGGGTGACAGATACGCAGTATTTT
CDR3 protein: CASSKDRRVTDTQYF

clone size: -
D gene: TRBD1
J gene: TRBJ1-2
V gene: TRBV27
CDR3 DNA: TGTGCCAGCAGTTTCGACAGGGGCTATGGCTACACCTTC
CDR3 protein: CASSFDRGYGYTF

clone size: -
D gene: -
J gene: TRBJ1-2
V gene: TRBV10-3
CDR3 DNA: TGTGCCATCAGTGAATCAGGGAGGATCGGCGGCTACACCTTC
CDR3 protein: CAISESGRIGGYTF

clone size: -
D gene: -
J gene: TRBJ1-5
V gene: TRBV30
CDR3 DNA: TGTGCCTGGACCCCTCGGGGGGGCGGCAATCAGCCCCAGCATTTT
CDR3 protein: CAWTPRGGGNQPQHF

clone size: -
D gene: TRBD1
J gene: TRBJ1-2
V gene: TRBV7-9
CDR3 DNA: TGTGCCAGCAGCTTGGGACAGGGTGGCCGGGCGGGCTACACCTTC
CDR3 protein: CASSLGQGGRAGYTF